Presented here are 24 T cell receptor beta chains from one specimen sequenced in a study of identical twins. MiXCR, applied by TCRdb to the 5' RACE reads, yields one record per CDR3 protein. The sample lists just under 650,000 distinct CDR3 sequences, less than 9% occurring once. This sample was also put to use in a study of yellow fever vaccine responses in identical twins.

Sequencing was carried out using PBMCs. The receptors derive from a woman between 18 and 29 years old in good health.

The rearrangement joins TRBV29-1 to TRBJ2-2, with 11 bases identical to TRBD1. Germline V gives CDR1 SQVTM, CDR2 ANQGSEA. J gave up 4 bases and V 4 bases, and 2 bases lay outside the gene matches. The CDR3 covers 14 residues. The CDR3 bases are TGCAGCGTTGGGGGGACAGGGGGCACCGGGGAGCTGTTTTTT. Protein product: CSVGGTGGTGELFF.

V gene TRBV12-3 or TRBV12-4 combines with J gene TRBJ1-1; D is unclear. CDR3 size: 13 residues. V lost 7 bases and J lost 5, with 14 bases in between. In nucleotides, the CDR3 is TGTGCCAGCACCCCAGTACGCGATACTGAAGCTTTCTTT. Its protein product is CASTPVRDTEAFF.

This clonotype was observed at least ten times. This sequence joins TRBV5-1 and TRBJ1-2, with no clear D. Germline CDR1 reads SGHRS; CDR2 reads YFSETQ. CDR3 size: 13 residues. The V gene lost 2 bases and the J gene lost 2 bases, with 7 bases spanning the gap. The CDR3 here is CASSFDGNYGYTF. The DNA of the CDR3 is TGCGCCAGCAGCTTCGACGGCAACTATGGCTACACCTTC.

This clonotype was detected a few times. V is TRBV24-1 and J is TRBJ2-2, with D perhaps matching TRBD2 (5 bases). With 5 bases removed from V and 3 bases from J, the gap between germline ends came to 18 bases. Germline CDR1 and CDR2: KGHDR and SFDVKD. CDR3 size: 17 residues. CDR3 coding DNA: TGTGCCACCAGTGCCGGGCAAATACAGAGGGACACCGGGGAGCTGTTTTTT. This encodes CATSAGQIQRDTGELFF.

This clonotype was picked up many times. This chain links TRBV5-1 with TRBJ1-1; D may be TRBD1 (5 bases). With 0 bases removed from V and 12 bases from J, the gap between germline ends came to 12 bases. Looked up from germline, CDR1 is SGHRS and CDR2 is YFSETQ. CDR3 length equals 12 residues. In nucleotides, the CDR3 is TGCGCCAGCAGCTTGGAGGGGAGCGGGTCTTTCTTT. Residues: CASSLEGSGSFF.

Only a few counts were recorded for this clonotype. V usage is TRBV10-3 and J usage is TRBJ2-1, with 10 bases that match TRBD1. Germline V gene sequence: CDR1 ENHRY, CDR2 SYGVKD. The trim removed 3 bases at V and 16 bases at J, leaving 6 bases unmatched. The CDR3 sequence is 12 residues long. The CDR3: CAISEGTGVIFF. In DNA form, the CDR3 reads TGTGCCATCAGTGAAGGGACAGGGGTAATTTTCTTC.

The chain joins TRBV5-5 to TRBJ1-2; a possible D gene is TRBD1 (5 bases). The germline V and J ends were trimmed by 5 bases and 8 bases, with 13 bases remaining between them. CDR3 size: 12 residues. CDR1 and CDR2 from the germline V gene are SGHKS and YYEKEE (reference sequence). The CDR3 sequence: CASREGMWGYTF. CDR3 coding DNA: TGTGCCAGCAGGGAGGGGATGTGGGGCTACACCTTC.

J is TRBJ2-7 and V is TRBV7-2; D may be TRBD1 (5 bases). V was pared by 1 base and J by 4 bases, with 11 bases between. The CDR3 has 14 residues. Germline values: CDR1 SGHTA, CDR2 FQGNSA. The CDR3 region is CASSLEPGNYEQYF. CDR3 DNA sequence: TGTGCCAGCAGCTTAGAACCAGGGAATTACGAGCAGTACTTC. Using reference TRBV7-2 and TRBJ2-7 for the parts outside the CDR3, the full variable domain is GAGVSQSPSNKVTEKGKDVELRCDPISGHTALYWYRQSLGQGLEFLIYFQGNSAPDKSGLPSDRFSAERTGGSVSTLTIQRTQQEDSAVYLCASSLEPGNYEQYFGPGTRLTVT.

This clonotype came up many times. The rearrangement links TRBV10-3 to TRBJ2-5; TRBD2 matches at 10 bases. Germline V gene lookup returns CDR1 ENHRY and CDR2 SYGVKD. The V gene end was trimmed by 6 bases and the J gene end by 5 bases; junction bases not matched to a gene: 3. CDR3 length: 13 residues. CDR3 coding DNA: TGTGCCATCAGCCTAGCGGGAGCCGAGACCCAGTACTTC. Translation gives CAISLAGAETQYF.

This clonotype was seen a handful of times. This sequence joins TRBV7-9 and TRBJ1-4; TRBD1 aligns across 8 bases. Germline V gene sequence: CDR1 SEHNR, CDR2 FQNEAQ (reference sequence). The CDR3 runs 15 residues. J was trimmed by 4 bases and V by 6 bases; bases with no gene match: 7. CDR3 sequence: CASRRSGQDNEKLFF. DNA for the CDR3: TGTGCCAGCAGACGATCGGGACAGGATAATGAAAAACTGTTTTTT. Based on the CDR3 plus reference TRBV7-9 and TRBJ1-4, the full variable domain is DTGVSQNPRHKITKRGQNVTFRCDPISEHNRLYWYRQTLGQGPEFLTYFQNEAQLEKSRLLSDRFSAERPKGSFSTLEIQRTEQGDSAMYLCASRRSGQDNEKLFFGSGTQLSVL.

The chain employs TRBV7-9 and TRBJ1-1, with TRBD1 as a possible D gene (5 bases). The CDR3 spans 12 residues. The germline V gene has CDR1 SEHNR and CDR2 FQNEAQ (reference sequence). The germline V and J ends were trimmed by 2 bases and 9 bases, with 10 bases remaining between them. The CDR3 region is CASSLQGSKAFF. DNA of the CDR3: TGTGCCAGCAGCTTACAGGGATCCAAAGCTTTCTTT.

This chain links TRBV10-1 with TRBJ2-1; TRBD2 aligns across 9 bases. The germline V gene encodes CDR1 WNHNN and CDR2 SYGVQD (reference sequence). V shed 3 bases and J 10 bases; nucleotides not matched to a gene: 4. The CDR3 length is 13 residues. The CDR3 DNA sequence: TGCGCCAGCAGTGAATGGCTAGCGGGGGAGCAGTTCTTC. It is translated as CASSEWLAGEQFF.

This clonotype was found a few times. This chain links TRBV6-2 or TRBV6-3 with TRBJ2-1, with D maybe TRBD2 (6 bases). CDR1 is MNHEY and CDR2 is SVGEGT in the germline V gene. V lost 0 bases to trimming and J lost 5 bases, with 14 bases between them. The CDR3 consists of 16 residues. The DNA for the CDR3 is TGTGCCAGCAGTTACTCGGGAGGACGGAAGAACAATGAGCAGTTCTTC. This gives the protein CASSYSGGRKNNEQFF.

The chain carries TRBV7-9 and TRBJ1-1; D might be TRBD1 (6 bases). Trimming left V 5 bases short and J 4 bases short, with 11 bases between. Germline CDR1 reads SEHNR; CDR2 reads FQNEAQ (reference sequence). CDR3 length equals 13 residues. The CDR3 DNA is TGTGCCAGCAGCCCCAACAGGGCCACTGAAGCTTTCTTT. It specifies CASSPNRATEAFF.

This clonotype was seen many times. The rearrangement uses TRBV20-1 and TRBJ2-7, with TRBD1 identical over 10 bases. V was pared by 3 bases and J by 7 bases, with 9 bases of the junction left unmatched. The CDR3 is 14 amino acids. Germline CDR1 is DFQATT and CDR2 is SNEGSKA (reference sequence). CDR3 in DNA: TGCAGTGCTAGGACAGGGGGCGGGGACTGGGAGCAGTACGTC. Amino acid sequence: CSARTGGGDWEQYV.

The chain links TRBV10-3 to TRBJ2-2; 13 nucleotides align to TRBD2. The CDR3 extends over 14 amino acids. Per the germline V gene, CDR1 is ENHRY and CDR2 is SYGVKD. Trimming took 6 bases from V and 5 from J; bases not matched to a gene: 0. The CDR3 DNA sequence: TGTGCCATCAGGGGACTAGCGGGAACCGGGGAGCTGTTTTTT. Its translation: CAIRGLAGTGELFF.

The chain employs TRBV20-1 and TRBJ2-1; 7 positions agree with TRBD1. The CDR3 is made up of 14 amino acids. Looked up from germline, CDR1 is DFQATT and CDR2 is SNEGSKA (reference sequence). The V gene end was trimmed by 3 bases and the J gene end by 5 bases; junction bases not matched to a gene: 7. CDR3 nucleotides: TGCAGTGCTAGCGCCCGGGACAGACACAATGAGCAGTTCTTC. It encodes CSASARDRHNEQFF.

This clonotype was counted at least ten times. The chain recombines TRBV28 with TRBJ1-6; 8 bases align to TRBD1. Germline CDR1 and CDR2: MDHEN and SYDVKM. This CDR3 has 14 residues. V shed 7 bases and J 9 bases; nucleotides not matched to a gene: 8. CDR3 bases: TGTGCCAGCACCCTAGACAGGGGTGGTTCACCCCTCCACTTT. Protein product: CASTLDRGGSPLHF.

This clonotype was counted between two and nine times. The chain carries TRBV12-3 or TRBV12-4 and TRBJ2-1, with a weak D call TRBD2 (5 bases). V lost 4 bases, J lost 0 bases, and 13 bases lay in between. The CDR3 has 16 residues. The CDR3 here is CASSSLRVSSYNEQFF. CDR3 in DNA: TGTGCCAGCAGTTCCCTGAGGGTTAGCTCCTACAATGAGCAGTTCTTC.

V and J are TRBV20-1 and TRBJ2-7; 7 bases line up with TRBD2. V lost 5 bases to trimming and J lost 0 bases; unmatched junction nucleotides: 10. Germline CDR1 is DFQATT and CDR2 is SNEGSKA (reference sequence). The CDR3 runs 15 residues. This CDR3 reads CSAFLREAYSYEQYF. CDR3 nucleotides: TGCAGTGCTTTTCTACGGGAGGCCTACTCCTACGAGCAGTACTTC.

This clonotype was seen ten or more times. The CDR3 here is CASRQGLPSNSPLHF. The CDR3 nucleotides are TGTGCCAGCAGACAAGGCCTCCCGTCTAATTCACCCCTCCACTTT. V is TRBV12-3 or TRBV12-4 and J is TRBJ1-6; D not certain. The CDR3 sequence is 15 residues long. Trimming took 6 bases from V and 6 from J, leaving 15 bases between them.

The V gene is TRBV6-5, the J gene TRBJ2-1, with a possible D match to TRBD2 (5 bases). V lost 0 bases and J lost 5, with 23 bases in between. CDR1 is MNHEY, CDR2 SVGAGI, per germline. The length of the CDR3 is 19 residues. CDR3: CASSYSAIGVARYNNEQFF. DNA for the CDR3: TGTGCCAGCAGTTACTCTGCCATCGGTGTAGCGAGGTATAACAATGAGCAGTTCTTC.

The V and J genes are TRBV11-2 and TRBJ1-2, with a tentative D call TRBD1 (6 bases). The germline V and J ends were trimmed by 4 bases and 6 bases, with 12 bases remaining between them. This CDR3 has 13 residues. Germline CDR1 SGHAT, CDR2 FQNNGV. The chain's CDR3 is CASSYNRENGYTF. Written as DNA, the CDR3 is TGTGCCAGCAGCTACAACAGGGAAAATGGCTACACCTTC.

The table lists this clonotype with a few counts. The chain has TRBV10-3 and TRBJ2-7; 8 nucleotides match TRBD2. The V and J ends lost 10 bases and 3 bases, in that order; junction bases with no gene match: 11. CDR3 length: 14 residues. Germline loops: CDR1 ENHRY, CDR2 SYGVKD. The CDR3: CATGKRELSYEQYF. In DNA form, the CDR3 reads TGTGCCACTGGAAAGCGGGAGTTGAGCTACGAGCAGTACTTC.